A single sample is the source of the 22 T cell receptor beta chains below, sequenced in a study of identical twins. From the 5' RACE reads, TCRdb called clonotypes with MiXCR, one entry per CDR3 protein. Among roughly 260,000 distinct CDR3 sequences listed, over 12% were seen once. Material for sequencing was memory (CD45RO+) T cells sorted from blood. All receptors derive from a woman aged 18-29 years in good health.

The chain employs TRBV5-1 and TRBJ2-5; D perhaps matches TRBD1 (5 bases). This CDR3 is built from 14 residues. The V end lost 2 bases, the J end lost 2 bases, and 10 bases lay between the germline ends. Germline V gene sequence: CDR1 SGHRS, CDR2 YFSETQ. In DNA, the CDR3 is TGCGCCAGCAGCTTTCAGGGTGGGCAAGAGACCCAGTACTTC. It specifies CASSFQGGQETQYF.

As regards this clonotype: At one end the junction does not follow the germline gene, possibly because of a read error. This chain connects TRBV12-3 or TRBV12-4 to TRBJ2-1; possible D gene TRBD1, 6 bases. The CDR3 covers 13 residues. CDR3 amino acids: CASSLWNRKGQLF. The CDR3 region has the DNA TGTGCCAGCAGTTTATGGAACCGGAAAGGACAGCTATTC.

This clonotype was seen a few times. The rearrangement uses TRBV11-2 and TRBJ2-1, with unresolved D. In germline, CDR1 is SGHAT, CDR2 FQNNGV. Trimming took 4 bases from V and 14 from J, leaving 39 bases between them. CDR3 size: 20 residues. The DNA of the CDR3 is TGTGCCAGCAGCTCCCTCTTCCAATTCTTGCAAGGGTCCAACTATGCAACGGAGTTCTTC. This sequence encodes CASSSLFQFLQGSNYATEFF.

This clonotype appeared many times. The CDR3 DNA follows: TGCGCCAGCAGCTTTGACAGGGATACGCAGTATTTT. It codes for CASSFDRDTQYF. The chain recombines TRBV5-1 with TRBJ2-3; D is possibly TRBD1 (6 bases). Germline-derived CDR1 and CDR2 are SGHRS and YFSETQ. The CDR3 is made up of 12 amino acids. Deletions cut 2 bases from V and 6 bases from J, with 7 bases between. The entire variable domain, with the rest obtained from reference TRBV5-1 and TRBJ2-3, is as follows: KAGVTQTPRYLIKTRGQQVTLSCSPISGHRSVSWYQQTPGQGLQFLFEYFSETQRNKGNFPGRFSGRQFSNSRSEMNVSTLELGDSALYLCASSFDRDTQYFGPGTRLTVL.

The chain links TRBV20-1 to TRBJ1-2; maybe TRBD1 (5 bases). V was trimmed by 6 bases and J by 8 bases, leaving 16 bases between them. This CDR3 comprises 12 residues. In germline, CDR1 is DFQATT, CDR2 SNEGSKA (reference sequence). CDR3 sequence (DNA): TGCAGTGCGGGCCGGGACCGCGGCGGCTACACCTTC. Its protein product is CSAGRDRGGYTF.

J is TRBJ2-5 and V is TRBV4-1; 10 nucleotides line up with TRBD2. The junction had 9 bases not matched to a gene; V was cut back by 4 bases and J by 1 base. This CDR3 is 17 amino acids long. Germline CDR1 and CDR2: MGHRA and YSYEKL. CDR3 sequence (DNA): TGCGCCAGCAGCCCGGGGGCCCTAGCGGGAGTCCAAGAGACCCAGTACTTC. As protein: CASSPGALAGVQETQYF.

This clonotype has just a few counts. The chain employs TRBV14 and TRBJ2-5; possibly TRBD1 for D (5 bases). Trimming left V 4 bases short and J 4 bases short, with 16 bases between. Germline CDR1 reads SGHDN; CDR2 reads FVKESK. The CDR3 has 15 residues. In DNA form, the CDR3 reads TGTGCCAGCAGCCCCCGGCGGACACCCGGAGAGACCCAGTACTTC. Protein product: CASSPRRTPGETQYF.

This clonotype occurred a few times. This chain connects TRBV20-1 to TRBJ2-3, with 7 positions matching TRBD2. The J segment lost 12 bases and the V segment lost 1 base, leaving 16 bases of the junction unmatched. This CDR3 is built from 15 residues. The germline CDR1 and CDR2 sequences are DFQATT and SNEGSKA (reference sequence). The CDR3: CSARVGGRAQIGQYF. CDR3 DNA: TGCAGTGCTAGAGTAGGTGGGAGGGCCCAGATCGGTCAGTATTTT.

This clonotype was seen a handful of times. The chain carries TRBV6-2 or TRBV6-3 and TRBJ1-5; 7 nucleotides agree with TRBD1. Germline V gene lookup returns CDR1 MNHEY and CDR2 SVGEGT. The CDR3 extends over 13 amino acids. J lost 11 bases, V lost 6 bases, and 10 bases had no gene match. CDR3 region: CASSPQGQLAQHF. In DNA, the CDR3 is TGTGCCAGCAGCCCTCAGGGACAGTTGGCCCAGCATTTT.

This clonotype has a handful of counts. This chain connects TRBV7-8 to TRBJ2-7; 8 bases map to TRBD2. Trimming at V came to 5 bases and at J to 5 bases, leaving 11 bases not matched to a gene. This CDR3 has 15 residues. Germline V CDR1 and CDR2: SGHVS, FQNEAQ. The CDR3 nucleotides read TGTGCCAGCAGCCCTAACCGAGGACTAGCCCACGAGCAGTACTTC. Encoded protein: CASSPNRGLAHEQYF.

The chain recombines TRBV20-1 with TRBJ2-7; no reliable D call. The V gene lost 5 bases and the J gene lost 1 base, with 12 bases spanning the gap. CDR3 length equals 13 residues. Looked up from germline, CDR1 is DFQATT and CDR2 is SNEGSKA (reference sequence). Here the CDR3 reads CSAARTPSYEQYF. CDR3 nucleotides: TGCAGTGCTGCCAGGACCCCTTCCTACGAGCAGTACTTC.

A few counts support this clonotype. This chain links TRBV30 with TRBJ2-7, with 9 positions matching TRBD1. The CDR3 length is 12 residues. Losses at the gene ends were 0 bases for V and 8 bases for J; bases not matched to a gene: 2. CDR1 is GTSNPN, CDR2 SVGIG, per germline (reference sequence). CDR3 coding DNA: TGTGCCTGGAGTGTAGGACAGGGGAAGCAGTACTTC. Translated: CAWSVGQGKQYF. The variable domain in full, with the rest retrieved from reference TRBV30 and TRBJ2-7, is SQTIHQWPATLVQPVGSPLSLECTVEGTSNPNLYWYRQAAGRGLQLLFYSVGIGQISSEVPQNLSASRPQDRQFILSSKKLLLSDSGFYLCAWSVGQGKQYFGPGTRLTVT.

This chain uses TRBV19 with TRBJ2-2, with a weak D call TRBD1 (6 bases). V was cut by 4 bases and J by 8 bases, with 14 bases left in between. The CDR3 extends over 14 amino acids. Germline assignment: CDR1 LNHDA and CDR2 SQIVND (reference sequence). CDR3 region: CASSNGQGIGELFF. The CDR3, as DNA: TGTGCCAGTAGTAATGGGCAGGGGATAGGGGAGCTGTTTTTT.

This rearrangement joins TRBV20-1 to TRBJ1-5, with D unclear. V shed 3 bases and J shed 1 base, with 7 bases lying between them. From germline, CDR1 is DFQATT and CDR2 SNEGSKA (reference sequence). The CDR3 totals 13 residues. This CDR3 is CSARRISNQPQHF. As DNA, the CDR3 is TGCAGTGCTAGGCGCATCAGCAATCAGCCCCAGCATTTT.

V usage is TRBV9 and J usage is TRBJ2-1; D tentatively reads TRBD1 or TRBD2 (6 bases each). Trimming shortened V by 0 bases and J by 5 bases, and 15 bases separated the two germline ends. In germline, CDR1 is SGDLS, CDR2 YYNGEE. CDR3 length equals 16 residues. The CDR3 here is CASSVGGLASNNEQFF. The CDR3 nucleotides read TGTGCCAGCAGCGTAGGGGGGCTAGCGTCTAACAATGAGCAGTTCTTC.

This rearrangement joins TRBV3-1 to TRBJ2-3; tentatively, D is TRBD2 (6 bases). The CDR3 extends over 15 amino acids. V was shortened by 1 base and J by 3 bases, with 11 bases between the two germline ends. The germline CDR1 and CDR2 sequences are LGHDT and YNNKEL (reference sequence). The DNA of the CDR3 is TGTGCCAGCAGCCAAGCGGGAGTAGGGACAGATACGCAGTATTTT. It codes for CASSQAGVGTDTQYF.

This clonotype has a handful of counts. The rearrangement links TRBV12-3 or TRBV12-4 to TRBJ1-1; D gene unclear. CDR3 length equals 12 residues. V gave up 6 bases and J gave up 10 bases, with 15 bases separating them. CDR3 sequence reads: CASSPLRLGAFF. DNA of the CDR3: TGTGCCAGCAGCCCTCTCAGGTTGGGAGCTTTCTTT.

The chain employs TRBV7-2 and TRBJ1-2; 12 nucleotides agree with TRBD1. Per the germline V gene, CDR1 is SGHTA and CDR2 is FQGNSA. Trimming removed 5 bases from V and 3 bases from J; junction bases left unmatched: 7. This CDR3 has 16 amino acids. This CDR3 reads CASSLQRDRGHYGYTF. CDR3 sequence (DNA): TGTGCCAGCAGCCTCCAACGGGACAGGGGGCACTATGGCTACACCTTC.

The J gene is TRBJ2-7, the V gene TRBV30, with TRBD2 matching over 10 bases. J gave up 3 bases and V 5 bases, and 7 bases lay outside the gene matches. The germline CDR1 and CDR2 sequences are GTSNPN and SVGIG (reference sequence). This CDR3 has 14 residues. The CDR3 region has the DNA TGTGCCTGGGGCCGGACTAGCGGATTCTACGAGCAGTACTTC. Its translation: CAWGRTSGFYEQYF. Using reference TRBV30 and TRBJ2-7 for the parts outside the CDR3, the full variable domain is SQTIHQWPATLVQPVGSPLSLECTVEGTSNPNLYWYRQAAGRGLQLLFYSVGIGQISSEVPQNLSASRPQDRQFILSSKKLLLSDSGFYLCAWGRTSGFYEQYFGPGTRLTVT.

The table lists this clonotype with a few counts. V and J are TRBV4-3 and TRBJ1-4, with 9 bases lining up with TRBD1. The CDR3 has 17 residues. CDR1 is LGHNA, CDR2 YSLEER, per germline. The ends lost 1 base at V and 13 bases at J; junction bases unmatched: 16. The DNA of the CDR3 is TGCGCCAGCAGCCAAGTCGCTTTTCAGGACAGGGGAAGTATACTGTTTTTT. This codes for CASSQVAFQDRGSILFF.

At least ten counts were recorded for this clonotype. The rearrangement links TRBV7-8 to TRBJ2-5, with D perhaps TRBD1 (5 bases). This CDR3 region has 18 residues. The germline V gene encodes CDR1 SGHVS and CDR2 FQNEAQ. Deletions cut 5 bases from V and 5 bases from J, with 27 bases between. The CDR3 DNA reads TGTGCCAGCAGCCAACGGTTCACCCAGGCAGGGTCTTGGGAGACCCAGTACTTC. This codes for CASSQRFTQAGSWETQYF.

The chain recombines TRBV5-6 with TRBJ2-7; D gene ambiguous. Trimming cost V 2 bases and J 3 bases, with 9 bases left between them. The length of the CDR3 is 13 residues. Germline V gives CDR1 SGHDT, CDR2 YYEEEE. The CDR3 nucleotides are TGTGCCAGCAGCTTTTTCAGCCTCTACGAGCAGTACTTC. It translates to CASSFFSLYEQYF.